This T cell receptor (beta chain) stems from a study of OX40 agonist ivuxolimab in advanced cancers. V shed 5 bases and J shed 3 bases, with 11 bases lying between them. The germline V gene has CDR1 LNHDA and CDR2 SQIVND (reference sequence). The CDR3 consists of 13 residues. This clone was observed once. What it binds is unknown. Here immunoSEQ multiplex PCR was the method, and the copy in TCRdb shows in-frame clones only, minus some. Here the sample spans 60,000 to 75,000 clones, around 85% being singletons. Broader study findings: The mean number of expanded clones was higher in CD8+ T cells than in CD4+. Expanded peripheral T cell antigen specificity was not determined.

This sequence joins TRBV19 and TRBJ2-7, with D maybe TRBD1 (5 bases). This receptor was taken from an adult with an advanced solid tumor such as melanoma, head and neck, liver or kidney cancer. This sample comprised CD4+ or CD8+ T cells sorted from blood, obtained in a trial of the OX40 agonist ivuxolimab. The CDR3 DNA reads TGTGCCAGTAGTTGGGCAGGGCGCTACGAGCAGTACTTC. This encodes CASSWAGRYEQYF.